These 18 T cell receptor beta chains were sequenced from one sample in a study of CXCR3-negative and CXCR3-positive naive CD8 T cells. The TRB cDNA libraries were prepared by 5' RACE with UMI labels. Reprocessing the 5' RACE reads, TCRdb reports a single entry for every CDR3 protein and omits DNA. In total, the table holds under 150,000 distinct CDR3 sequences. Findings and limits, study-wide: Naive cells with CXCR3 showed TRB CDR3s that were more hydrophobic than those in CXCR3-negative naive cells.

Their antigen targets remain unknown. The source material was naive CXCR3+ CD8+ T cells from blood. Described subset: CD45RO-CCR7+CD27+CD95- naive CD8+ T cells expressing CXCR3 (TNR3+). These receptors all come from a human donor in good health. Some clones in this sample may be carry-over from other donors' samples.

The genes are TRBV4-3 and TRBJ2-7; TCRdb designates TRBD1, a call that cannot be tested without DNA. The CDR3 runs 16 residues. The germline V gene encodes CDR1 LGHNA and CDR2 YSLEER. This chain's CDR3 is CVSSQDEGDRGIEQYF.

This chain links TRBV12-3 or TRBV12-4 with TRBJ1-1; no DNA is available, so the TRBD1 call from TCRdb remains unchecked. There are 14 residues in the CDR3. CDR3 amino acids: CASSKAAQGTEAFF.

The chain combines TRBV4-1 with TRBJ2-7; TCRdb picks TRBD1, but there is no DNA to check that call. The germline V gene encodes CDR1 MGHRA and CDR2 YSYEKL. The CDR3 is 16 residues long. The CDR3 sequence: CASSQELQGNSYEQYF.

The chain carries TRBV12-3 or TRBV12-4 and TRBJ2-2; TCRdb outputs TRBD1, but without DNA this stays unchecked. The CDR3 covers 13 residues. CDR3 in amino acids: CASSWTGPGELFF.

The chain joins TRBV4-3 to TRBJ2-3; TCRdb outputs TRBD2, but without DNA this stays unchecked. Germline V lookup: CDR1 LGHNA, CDR2 YSLEER. This CDR3 contains 16 residues. The CDR3 is CASSQDAGGPTDTQYF.

The J gene is TRBJ2-2, the V gene TRBV4-3; the D gene TCRdb calls, TRBD1, cannot be checked with no DNA. CDR1 is LGHNA and CDR2 is YSLEER in the germline V gene. This CDR3 has 18 residues. CDR3 protein: CASSQDRRGGTDTGELFF.

CDR3 in amino acids: CASNGQGNEQYF. The chain combines TRBV7-9 with TRBJ2-7; there is no DNA to check the TCRdb D call of TRBD1. The germline CDR1 and CDR2 sequences are SEHNR and FQNEAQ (reference sequence). The CDR3 extends over 12 amino acids.

The rearrangement links TRBV5-1 to TRBJ1-3. The CDR3 length is 19 residues. CDR1 is SGHRS and CDR2 is YFSETQ in the germline V gene. This chain's CDR3 is CASSPGDSLLQGSGNTIYF.

The CDR3 reads CASGPPRFGEKLFF. The chain links TRBV7-9 to TRBJ1-4; TCRdb outputs TRBD1, but without DNA this stays unchecked. This CDR3 contains 14 residues. Germline V lookup: CDR1 SEHNR, CDR2 FQNEAQ (reference sequence).

This chain links TRBV7-9 with TRBJ1-1; TCRdb calls TRBD1, which cannot be checked without DNA. CDR3 length equals 16 residues. CDR1 SEHNR and CDR2 FQNEAQ come from the germline V gene (reference sequence). This chain's CDR3 is CASGLYVQGGDTEAFF.

This chain joins TRBV3-1 and TRBJ2-1; TCRdb's D call, TRBD2, is unchecked because there is no DNA. The CDR3 is 15 residues long. In germline, CDR1 is LGHDT, CDR2 YNNKEL (reference sequence). CDR3 protein: CASSQDAGADNEQLF.

The chain is built from TRBV4-3 and TRBJ1-2. The V gene's germline CDR1 is LGHNA and CDR2 YSLEER. The CDR3 has 15 amino acids. CDR3: CASSQDRANNYGYTF.

The rearrangement joins TRBV9 to TRBJ2-3; TCRdb's D gene call, TRBD1, goes unchecked for lack of DNA. This CDR3 contains 16 residues. Germline V lookup: CDR1 SGDLS, CDR2 YYNGEE. The CDR3 reads CASSASGTGGTDTQYF.

The chain is built from TRBV12-3 or TRBV12-4 and TRBJ2-2. This CDR3 has 13 amino acids. CDR3 protein: CASSPRWPGELFF.

CDR3 sequence reads: CSVDGQGIQYF. The rearrangement joins TRBV29-1 to TRBJ2-4; the D call from TCRdb, TRBD1, cannot be confirmed without DNA. CDR1 is SQVTM and CDR2 is ANQGSEA in the germline V gene. The length of the CDR3 is 11 residues.

The chain couples TRBV4-3 to TRBJ1-1; TCRdb returns TRBD1, unconfirmable since there is no DNA. The V gene's germline CDR1 is LGHNA and CDR2 YSLEER. The CDR3 is made up of 15 amino acids. The CDR3 loop reads CASSQGEQGYTEAFF.

The V and J genes are TRBV29-1 and TRBJ2-5; the D gene TCRdb calls, TRBD1, cannot be checked with no DNA. CDR1 is SQVTM and CDR2 is ANQGSEA in the germline V gene. The CDR3 has 12 residues. CDR3: CSVEIGGGLSDF.

The chain carries TRBV7-2 and TRBJ2-5; TCRdb designates TRBD1, a call that cannot be tested without DNA. The CDR3 totals 15 residues. CDR1 SGHTA and CDR2 FQGNSA come from the germline V gene. Here the CDR3 reads CASKDPGQPQETQYF. Based on the CDR3 plus reference TRBV7-2 and TRBJ2-5, the full variable domain is GAGVSQSPSNKVTEKGKDVELRCDPISGHTALYWYRQSLGQGLEFLIYFQGNSAPDKSGLPSDRFSAERTGGSVSTLTIQRTQQEDSAVYLCASKDPGQPQETQYFGPGTRLLVL.